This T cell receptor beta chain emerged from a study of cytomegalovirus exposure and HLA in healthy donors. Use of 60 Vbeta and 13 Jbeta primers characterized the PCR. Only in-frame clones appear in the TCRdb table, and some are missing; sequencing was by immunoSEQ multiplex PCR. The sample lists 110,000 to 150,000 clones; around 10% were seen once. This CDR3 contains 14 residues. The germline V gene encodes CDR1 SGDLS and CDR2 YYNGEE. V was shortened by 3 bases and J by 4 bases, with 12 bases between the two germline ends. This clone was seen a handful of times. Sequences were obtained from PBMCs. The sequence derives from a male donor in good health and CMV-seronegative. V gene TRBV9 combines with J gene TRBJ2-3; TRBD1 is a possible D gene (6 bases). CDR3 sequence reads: CASSGTGMSDTQYF. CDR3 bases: TGTGCCAGCAGCGGAACAGGGATGTCAGATACGCAGTATTTT.